Following are 3 T cell receptor beta chains from one sample sequenced in a study of T-cell memory formation after mild COVID-19. TCRdb re-analysed the 5' RACE reads in MiXCR, keeping a single row per CDR3 protein. The data show about 430,000 distinct CDR3 sequences, roughly 24% seen once. The sample consisted of PBMCs or a T cell subset sorted from them (not recorded which). The receptors originated from an adult woman who had mild COVID-19 (a few samples of this study predate the infection). Cell type and time point are not known.

This chain uses TRBV14 with TRBJ1-1; the D is unclear. CDR1 is SGHDN, CDR2 FVKESK, per germline. The V end was cut by 3 bases, the J end by 1 base, with 15 bases between. The CDR3 totals 16 residues. The CDR3: CASSQSSGVRNTEAFF. The CDR3 bases are TGTGCCAGCAGCCAGTCGTCCGGGGTTCGGAACACTGAAGCTTTCTTT.

Only a few counts were recorded for this clonotype. The gene calls are TRBV7-9 and TRBJ1-6, with D tentatively TRBD1 (5 bases). V dropped 4 bases and J dropped 9 bases, with 16 bases sitting between them. Germline loops: CDR1 SEHNR, CDR2 FQNEAQ (reference sequence). The CDR3 runs 15 residues. CDR3 loop: CASSSNQGGISPLHF. CDR3 sequence (DNA): TGTGCCAGCAGCTCCAATCAGGGCGGAATTTCACCCCTCCACTTT.

This clonotype was counted only a few times. V usage is TRBV6-2 or TRBV6-3 and J usage is TRBJ2-7; no firm D call. Looked up from germline, CDR1 is MNHEY and CDR2 is SVGEGT. The length of the CDR3 is 12 residues. Trimming took off 5 bases at V and 6 bases at J, with 11 bases between the two ends. CDR3 DNA: TGTGCCAGCAGTGCAACCCACCGCGAGCAGTACTTC. Its translation is CASSATHREQYF.